This TCR beta chain was captured in a study of cytomegalovirus exposure and HLA in healthy donors. Deletions cut 0 bases from V and 2 bases from J, with 10 bases between. Germline values: CDR1 SGDLS, CDR2 YYNGEE. CDR3 size: 15 residues. Vbeta (60) and Jbeta (13) primers were used in the PCR. Assay used: immunoSEQ multiplex PCR; TCRdb lists only in-frame clones, some missing. The sample lists under 200,000 clones; under 80% were seen once. The chain joins TRBV9 to TRBJ2-3; tentative D call: TRBD2 (6 bases). The sequenced sample was PBMCs. The receptor was derived from a man between 35 and 55 years old in good health and CMV-seronegative. CDR3 bases: TGTGCCAGCAGCGTAGTCGGGGGAGCCACAGATACGCAGTATTTT. Residues: CASSVVGGATDTQYF.